This T cell receptor beta chain was documented in a study of metastatic and nonmetastatic thyroid tumors. Study context: Repertoire comparisons spanned blood and tumor or nodule tissue from malignant and benign thyroid patients.

The length of the CDR3 is 14 residues. V was clipped by 5 bases and J by 0 bases, with 5 bases between them. Germline V CDR1 and CDR2: MNHNS, SASEGT. The study's findings and limits: Malignant tumors reportedly showed significantly higher TCR beta diversity than benign nodules in both blood and tumor.

As to this clone: Its antigen is not identified.

Thyroid surgery was performed in patients who had received no treatment beforehand. Original processing methods: Across clinicopathological groups, CDR3 differences served as the basis for building a distant-metastasis classifier for papillary thyroid cancer. TCRdb reassembled clones from the PCR reads with MiXCR. The V and J calls were not made by the authors but by TCRdb's processing. Among 10,000 to 15,000 clones listed, approximately 30% were seen once. The sample was tumor tissue. This sequence was found in a female donor with papillary thyroid cancer or a benign thyroid nodule (not recorded which). Some clones in this sample may be carry-over from other donors' samples. The chain combines TRBV6-1 with TRBJ1-6; D gene unclear. CDR3 in amino acids: CASSPSSYNSPLHF. In nucleotides, the CDR3 is TGTGCCAGCAGTCCCAGCTCCTATAATTCACCCCTCCACTTT.